This T cell receptor (beta chain) was sequenced in a study of blood T cells in healthy people across ages. For the second PCR, which ran for roughly 7 to 11 cycles, a sample-barcoded 5' primer and a J-beta primer mix were used. MiXCR, applied by TCRdb to the 5' RACE reads, yields one record per CDR3 protein. The table includes some 1.4 million distinct CDR3 sequences, approximately 40% detected once. Germline V gives CDR1 SQVTM, CDR2 ANQGSEA. The CDR3 consists of 12 residues. V was shortened by 5 bases and J by 2 bases, with 10 bases between the two germline ends. The chain couples TRBV29-1 to TRBJ2-7; D is ambiguous. Specimen: blood. This sequence was found in a woman aged 18-30 years in good health. The CDR3 bases are TGCAGCGTTCGGTCGGATACCTACGAGCAGTACTTC. It is translated as CSVRSDTYEQYF.